One TCR beta chain is described in this entry. These data originate in a study of OX40 agonist ivuxolimab in advanced cancers. Overall study context: Patients received the agonistic anti-OX40 (CD134) antibody ivuxolimab. Partial responses were achieved by three patients: one hepatocellular carcinoma, two cutaneous melanoma.

The data were produced by immunoSEQ multiplex PCR, yet TCRdb's version contains in-frame clones alone and is incomplete. Counted here are roughly 18,000 clones, around 85% occurring once; the ten biggest clones make up 60% to 65%. Looked up from germline, CDR1 is LNHNV and CDR2 is YYDKDF (reference sequence). V lost 2 bases to trimming and J lost 11 bases, with 22 bases between them. The CDR3 runs 16 residues. The sequencing here drew on CD4+ or CD8+ T cells sorted from blood, taken in a trial of the OX40 agonist ivuxolimab. The rearrangement joins TRBV15 to TRBJ2-1, with D possibly TRBD2 on 5 matching bases. The source is an adult with an advanced solid tumor such as melanoma, head and neck, liver or kidney cancer. This CDR3 is CATSRQETNELCKQFF. The CDR3 coding sequence is TGTGCCACCAGCAGACAGGAGACTAATGAGCTTTGTAAGCAGTTCTTC.